Listed below are T cell receptor beta chains from one sample, sequenced in a study of blood T cell repertoires in COVID-19. Repertoires were generated with immunoSEQ multiplex PCR, while TCRdb's copy carries only in-frame clones and drops some. The sample lists 150,000 to 200,000 clones, roughly 89% seen once, with 3% to 4.5% in the top ten. The sequenced sample consisted of peripheral blood. These receptors all come from a woman aged 60-75 years who had recovered from COVID-19. Each CDR3 is given with its conserved first and last residue. The D gene is left open where the match is weak. The size entry is marked missing in some rows and otherwise reads once, few, many or a size class.

J gene | D gene | clone size | V gene | CDR3 DNA | CDR3 protein
TRBJ1-1 | . | once | TRBV2 | TGTGCCAGCCAGGGGTTTTTCACTGAAGCTTTCTTT | CASQGFFTEAFF
TRBJ2-2 | . | few | TRBV19 | TGTGCCTCGCACAGGGCAAACACCGGGGAGCTGTTTTTT | CASHRANTGELFF
TRBJ2-1 | TRBD2 | . | TRBV29-1 | TGCAGCGCCGTTTCCCCATGGGGACTAGCGGGGTCCAACACAAATGAGCAGTTCTTC | CSAVSPWGLAGSNTNEQFF
TRBJ2-1 | TRBD1 | . | TRBV11-1 | TGTGCCAGCAGCTTGGGGACAGGGGGCCATGAGCAGTTCTTC | CASSLGTGGHEQFF
TRBJ1-1 | . | once | TRBV2 | TGTGCCAGCAGTGAACGGGGAAACACTGAAGCTTTCTTT | CASSERGNTEAFF
TRBJ2-5 | TRBD1 | . | TRBV7-6 | TGTGCCAGCAGCTTAGTCGGGAACAGGGGTCAGACCCAGTACTTC | CASSLVGNRGQTQYF
TRBJ2-7 | TRBD1 | . | TRBV28 | TGTGCCAGCAGTTTACGGACAGGGGGCGGAGAGCAGTACTTC | CASSLRTGGGEQYF
TRBJ2-5 | . | once | TRBV28 | TGTGCCAGCAGTTTCTCACAGAGACAAGAGACCCAGTACTTC | CASSFSQRQETQYF
TRBJ1-5 | . | . | TRBV15 | TGTGCCACCAGTCTTTGGCAAGCGGGGCAGCCCCAGCATTTT | CATSLWQAGQPQHF
TRBJ2-6 | . | . | TRBV28 | TGTGCCAGTAAACATACTACGGGACACACCTCTGGGGCCAACGTCCTGACTTTC | CASKHTTGHTSGANVLTF
TRBJ1-6 | . | . | TRBV14 | TGTGCCAGCAGCCAAGACTCCGCCAGTAATTCACCCCTCCACTTT | CASSQDSASNSPLHF
TRBJ2-2 | . | . | TRBV11-2 | TGTGCCAGCAGCCCAATCACCGGGGAGCTGTTTTTT | CASSPITGELFF
TRBJ1-5 | . | . | TRBV5-1 | TGCGCCAGCAGCTTAGGCGGGGATAACAATCAGCCCCAGCATTTT | CASSLGGDNNQPQHF
TRBJ2-5 | . | . | TRBV5-1 | TGCGCCAGCAGCATTTTCTCGGGAGAGACCCAGTACTTC | CASSIFSGETQYF
TRBJ1-1 | . | . | TRBV7-9 | TGTGCCAGCAGCTTAGTTGGGGCCAGAGGTGAAGCTTTCTTT | CASSLVGARGEAFF
TRBJ2-1 | . | . | TRBV19 | TGTGCCACGGGGGGGGCAGGCCTACAGGGGAACAATGAGCAGTTCTTC | CATGGAGLQGNNEQFF